The 8 T cell receptor beta chains below were found in one sample sequenced in a study of beta chain features in type 1 diabetes. Whole-study findings and limits: Moderately but significantly shorter TCRB CDR3s were found in Type 1 diabetes patients in all four CD4+ subsets.

No antigen has been identified for these receptors. As every portion of the isolated RNA was reverse transcribed, the sequencing read expressed TCRB transcripts. Data came from immunoSEQ multiplex PCR; TCRdb stores just in-frame clones and leaves some out. The data contain approximately 50,000 clones, 60% to 70% of them singletons. Source material: stem cell memory CD4+ T cells from blood. These receptors originate from a woman aged 30 to 39 with type 1 diabetes.

The CDR3 DNA reads as TGTGCCAGCAGCGTACAACTAGCTATCACAGATACGCAGTATTTT. This translates into CASSVQLAITDTQYF. The chain links TRBV14 to TRBJ2-3; D is perhaps TRBD2 (6 bases). This CDR3 contains 15 residues. The germline V gene encodes CDR1 SGHDN and CDR2 FVKESK. The V gene lost 5 bases and the J gene lost 2 bases, with 14 bases spanning the gap.

CDR3 protein: CSVEGLAETYNEQFF. Written as DNA, the CDR3 is TGCAGCGTTGAAGGACTAGCGGAGACCTACAATGAGCAGTTCTTC. The rearrangement links TRBV29-1 to TRBJ2-1, with 9 positions matching TRBD2. CDR1 is SQVTM and CDR2 is ANQGSEA in the germline V gene. Losses at the gene ends were 1 base for V and 2 bases for J; bases not matched to a gene: 3. The length of the CDR3 is 15 residues.

The chain couples TRBV7-9 to TRBJ2-7, with TRBD1 identical over 8 bases. V gave up 1 base and J gave up 3 bases; unmatched junction bases: 5. The CDR3 runs 15 residues. Germline lookup yields CDR1 SEHNR and CDR2 FQNEAQ (reference sequence). CDR3 residues: CASSLEFGQGYEQYF. CDR3 bases: TGTGCCAGCAGCTTAGAATTCGGACAGGGCTACGAGCAGTACTTC.

This rearrangement joins TRBV29-1 to TRBJ2-2; the D gene is possibly TRBD2 (6 bases). The CDR3 length is 14 residues. Germline V gene data show CDR1 as SQVTM and CDR2 as ANQGSEA. Deletions cut 5 bases from V and 5 bases from J, with 15 bases between. The CDR3 is CSVFNQGGTGELFF. The DNA of the CDR3 is TGCAGCGTTTTTAACCAGGGAGGTACCGGGGAGCTGTTTTTT.

This sequence joins TRBV29-1 and TRBJ2-5, with a weak D call TRBD1 (5 bases). Trimming shortened V by 6 bases and J by 4 bases, and 12 bases separated the two germline ends. The CDR3 is made up of 12 amino acids. Germline V gene data show CDR1 as SQVTM and CDR2 as ANQGSEA. CDR3 bases: TGCAGCGTCTTCCAGGGCGCAGAGACCCAGTACTTC. Its translation is CSVFQGAETQYF.

The genes are TRBV30 and TRBJ1-3; tentative D call: TRBD1 (5 bases). Trimming stripped 4 bases from V and 3 bases from J, with 10 bases between. The CDR3 covers 13 residues. CDR1 GTSNPN and CDR2 SVGIG come from the germline V gene (reference sequence). CDR3: CAWNRQDGNTIYF. Here the CDR3 DNA reads TGTGCCTGGAACAGGCAAGATGGAAACACCATATATTTT.

This chain connects TRBV29-1 to TRBJ2-1, with a tentative D call TRBD2 (6 bases). The V end was cut by 7 bases, the J end by 8 bases, with 21 bases between. From germline, CDR1 is SQVTM and CDR2 ANQGSEA. The length of the CDR3 is 14 residues. The CDR3: CSGGPWGVNHEQFF. The CDR3 bases are TGCAGCGGGGGCCCGTGGGGGGTTAACCATGAGCAGTTCTTC.

Comments on this clone: Other DNA sequences of this sample code for an identical CDR3. The rearrangement uses TRBV29-1 and TRBJ2-5; possibly TRBD1 for D (6 bases). Trimming cost V 7 bases and J 8 bases, with 14 bases left between them. The CDR3 loop spans 11 amino acids. Looked up from germline, CDR1 is SQVTM and CDR2 is ANQGSEA. CDR3 nucleotides: TGCAGCGGAACAGGGTTTGAAACCCAGTACTTC. Residues: CSGTGFETQYF.